The 17 T cell receptor beta chains reported below all come from one sample, sequenced in a study of long-term antiretroviral therapy in people with HIV (dated 2022 in TCRdb). The immunoSEQ hsTCRB v3.0 assay was used at survey level resolution to sequence the TRB variable region. Not all clones reach the TCRdb copy of this immuneACCESS table, which keeps in-frame sequences only. Checked studies attribute under half of the gap to unresolved V genes and leave the rest unexplained. The sample table records about 22,000 clones; roughly 86% of these occur just once. The ten largest clonotypes hold 3.5% to 5.5% of the sample. This material consisted of unsorted PBMCs, taken 1.3 years after starting antiretroviral therapy. The receptors come from a man between 60 and 75 years old with HIV.

V usage is TRBV7-2 and J usage is TRBJ2-7, with 10 bases fitting TRBD2. Looked up from germline, CDR1 is SGHTA and CDR2 is FQGNSA. The CDR3 is 13 residues long. V shed 1 base, J shed 13 bases, and the junction held 7 bases outside the gene matches. The CDR3 protein is CASSLVLAGVNYF. The CDR3, as DNA: TGTGCCAGCAGCTTAGTCCTAGCGGGGGTAAATTACTTC.

V and J are TRBV30 and TRBJ2-7, with no clear D. Trimming removed 1 base from V and 4 bases from J, with 5 bases in between. Germline lookup yields CDR1 GTSNPN and CDR2 SVGIG (reference sequence). CDR3 size: 11 residues. The CDR3 region is CAWSATYEQYF. CDR3 nucleotide sequence: TGTGCCTGGAGTGCCACTTACGAGCAGTACTTC.

The genes are TRBV7-2 and TRBJ1-5, with D maybe TRBD1 (6 bases). Germline V lookup: CDR1 SGHTA, CDR2 FQGNSA. This CDR3 is 15 amino acids long. The V end was cut by 1 base, the J end by 6 bases, with 13 bases between. CDR3 DNA sequence: TGTGCCAGCAGCTTAGTTCCACAGGGCTCTCAGCCCCAGCATTTT. As protein: CASSLVPQGSQPQHF.

V gene TRBV5-1 combines with J gene TRBJ2-1; D is undetermined. Trimming cost V 1 base and J 0 bases, with 8 bases left between them. This CDR3 comprises 15 residues. In germline, CDR1 is SGHRS, CDR2 YFSETQ. The CDR3 here is CASSLYASSYNEQFF. The DNA for the CDR3 is TGCGCCAGCAGCTTGTACGCGAGCTCCTACAATGAGCAGTTCTTC. Drawing the rest from reference TRBV5-1 and TRBJ2-1, the complete variable domain is KAGVTQTPRYLIKTRGQQVTLSCSPISGHRSVSWYQQTPGQGLQFLFEYFSETQRNKGNFPGRFSGRQFSNSRSEMNVSTLELGDSALYLCASSLYASSYNEQFFGPGTRLTVL.

The V gene is TRBV5-1, the J gene TRBJ2-1, with D uncertain. The CDR3 runs 15 residues. Germline V lookup: CDR1 SGHRS, CDR2 YFSETQ. The V end lost 0 bases, the J end lost 0 bases, and 7 bases lay between the germline ends. The CDR3 DNA sequence: TGCGCCAGCAGCTTGGGGACGAGCTCCTACAATGAGCAGTTCTTC. This gives the protein CASSLGTSSYNEQFF.

The chain uses TRBV5-1 and TRBJ1-2; D might be TRBD1 (5 bases). Trimming took off 4 bases at V and 1 base at J, with 11 bases between the two ends. Germline V lookup: CDR1 SGHRS, CDR2 YFSETQ. The CDR3 runs 14 residues. The CDR3 loop reads CASSQTGGNYGYTF. CDR3 nucleotide sequence: TGCGCCAGCAGCCAGACTGGGGGTAACTATGGCTACACCTTC.

The V and J genes are TRBV11-2 and TRBJ1-2; TRBD1 might be the D (5 bases). Trimming removed 1 base from V and 0 bases from J, with 18 bases in between. The CDR3 is 18 amino acids. Germline values: CDR1 SGHAT, CDR2 FQNNGV. The CDR3 is CASSLVRGGERANYGYTF. CDR3 coding DNA: TGTGCCAGCAGCTTAGTAAGGGGCGGGGAGCGTGCTAACTATGGCTACACCTTC.

The chain has TRBV2 and TRBJ2-1; D is unresolved. V dropped 1 base and J dropped 9 bases, with 10 bases sitting between them. This CDR3 region has 13 residues. The germline gives CDR1 SNHLY, CDR2 FYNNEI. CDR3 DNA: TGTGCCAGCAGTGAAGAGGCAGTGGGTGAGCAGTTCTTC. This sequence encodes CASSEEAVGEQFF.

This chain joins TRBV18 and TRBJ1-4, with D hard to call. CDR3 length: 19 amino acids. Germline CDR1 is KGHSH and CDR2 is LQKENI. V was cut by 6 bases and J by 0 bases, with 23 bases left in between. CDR3 bases: TGTGCCAGCTCGAATCAATTATCCAGTATAGGCGCAACTAATGAAAAACTGTTTTTT. It specifies CASSNQLSSIGATNEKLFF.

The rearrangement uses TRBV10-3 and TRBJ2-1, with a weak D call TRBD1 (6 bases). The germline CDR1 and CDR2 sequences are ENHRY and SYGVKD. CDR3 length equals 15 residues. Trimming stripped 3 bases from V and 7 bases from J, with 16 bases between. This CDR3 reads CAISDMTVTGNEQFF. The CDR3 bases are TGTGCCATCAGTGATATGACAGTTACAGGGAATGAGCAGTTCTTC.

This chain joins TRBV9 and TRBJ2-3; no firm D call. The CDR3 contains 12 residues. The germline gives CDR1 SGDLS, CDR2 YYNGEE. The ends were cut back, 3 bases at V and 1 base at J, with 3 bases in the middle. The CDR3: CASSARTDTQYF. The CDR3 DNA sequence: TGTGCCAGCAGCGCGCGCACAGATACGCAGTATTTT.

This clone was found a few times. V gene TRBV7-3 combines with J gene TRBJ2-3; the D is unclear. The germline V gene encodes CDR1 SGHTA and CDR2 FQGTGA. The CDR3 loop spans 16 amino acids. The ends were cut back, 1 base at V and 0 bases at J, with 11 bases in the middle. The DNA for the CDR3 is TGTGCCAGCAGCTTAAGGTTTGGTGTAAGCACAGATACGCAGTATTTT. It specifies CASSLRFGVSTDTQYF.

The V gene is TRBV10-3, the J gene TRBJ1-2; 8 bases map to TRBD1. This CDR3 spans 13 amino acids. With 3 bases clipped from V and 6 bases from J, the junction kept 3 bases outside the gene matches. CDR1 ENHRY and CDR2 SYGVKD come from the germline V gene. CDR3 protein: CAISDTGGHGYTF. The CDR3 nucleotides are TGTGCCATCAGTGATACAGGGGGGCATGGCTACACCTTC.

The count of this clone is one. The rearrangement joins TRBV5-1 to TRBJ2-7; 7 bases fit TRBD1. With V trimmed by 1 base and J by 2 bases, 12 bases remained unmatched. Germline lookup yields CDR1 SGHRS and CDR2 YFSETQ. The CDR3 contains 17 residues. CDR3 nucleotide sequence: TGCGCCAGCAGCTTGCTACTAACAGGGGACCTACCCTACGAGCAGTACTTC. Its protein product is CASSLLLTGDLPYEQYF.

To note about this clone: At one boundary the junction diverges from the germline segment, which might be a read error. The chain has TRBV9 and TRBJ2-3; D remains ambiguous. This CDR3 is 14 amino acids long. Per germline, CDR1 SGDLS and CDR2 YYNGEE. The CDR3: CASSVEPLRDKQYF. The CDR3 nucleotides are TGTGCCAGCAGCGTAGAGCCGCTCCGAGATAAGCAGTATTTT.

This chain joins TRBV6-5 and TRBJ2-1, with TRBD2 matching 8 bases. The CDR3 runs 13 residues. The V gene's germline CDR1 is MNHEY and CDR2 SVGAGI. After removal of 3 bases from V and 9 bases from J, the junction contained 4 bases not matched to a gene. The CDR3, as DNA: TGTGCCAGCAGTTATCTAGCGGGCTCTGAGCAGTTCTTC. Amino acids: CASSYLAGSEQFF.

The V call is TRBV5-4, the J call TRBJ2-7; TRBD2 agrees at 13 bases. The CDR3 runs 16 residues. J gave up 3 bases and V 4 bases, and 7 bases lay outside the gene matches. The germline CDR1 and CDR2 sequences are SGHNT and YYREEE (reference sequence). The CDR3 spells CASSPGLAGLGYEQYF. Here the CDR3 DNA reads TGTGCCAGCAGCCCGGGACTAGCGGGGCTTGGCTACGAGCAGTACTTC. The whole variable domain, remainder taken from reference TRBV5-4 and TRBJ2-7, is ETGVTQSPTHLIKTRGQQVTLRCSSQSGHNTVSWYQQALGQGPQFIFQYYREEENGRGNFPPRFSGLQFPNYSSELNVNALELDDSALYLCASSPGLAGLGYEQYFGPGTRLTVT.